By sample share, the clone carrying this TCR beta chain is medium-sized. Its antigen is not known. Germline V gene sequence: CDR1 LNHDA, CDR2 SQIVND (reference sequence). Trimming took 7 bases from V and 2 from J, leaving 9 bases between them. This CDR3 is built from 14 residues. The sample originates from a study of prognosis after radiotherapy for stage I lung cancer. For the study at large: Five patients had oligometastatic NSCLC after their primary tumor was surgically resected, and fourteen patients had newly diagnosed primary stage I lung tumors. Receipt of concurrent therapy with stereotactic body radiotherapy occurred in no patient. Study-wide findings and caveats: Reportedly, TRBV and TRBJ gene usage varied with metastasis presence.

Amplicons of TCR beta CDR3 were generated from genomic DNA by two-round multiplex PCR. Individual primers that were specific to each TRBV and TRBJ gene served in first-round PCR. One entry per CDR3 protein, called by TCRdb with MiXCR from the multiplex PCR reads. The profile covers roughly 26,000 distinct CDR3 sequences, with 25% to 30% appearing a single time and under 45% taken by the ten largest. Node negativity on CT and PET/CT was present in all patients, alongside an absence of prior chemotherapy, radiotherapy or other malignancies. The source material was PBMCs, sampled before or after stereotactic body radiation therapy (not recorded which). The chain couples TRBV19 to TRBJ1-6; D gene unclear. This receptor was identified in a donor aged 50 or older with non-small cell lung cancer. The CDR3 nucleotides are TGTGCCAGTAACGACTGGGCCTATAATTCACCCCTCCACTTT. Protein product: CASNDWAYNSPLHF. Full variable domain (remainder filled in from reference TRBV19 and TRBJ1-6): DGGITQSPKYLFRKEGQNVTLSCEQNLNHDAMYWYRQDPGQGLRLIYYSQIVNDFQKGDIAEGYSVSREKKESFPLTVTSAQKNPTAFYLCASNDWAYNSPLHFGNGTRLTVT.